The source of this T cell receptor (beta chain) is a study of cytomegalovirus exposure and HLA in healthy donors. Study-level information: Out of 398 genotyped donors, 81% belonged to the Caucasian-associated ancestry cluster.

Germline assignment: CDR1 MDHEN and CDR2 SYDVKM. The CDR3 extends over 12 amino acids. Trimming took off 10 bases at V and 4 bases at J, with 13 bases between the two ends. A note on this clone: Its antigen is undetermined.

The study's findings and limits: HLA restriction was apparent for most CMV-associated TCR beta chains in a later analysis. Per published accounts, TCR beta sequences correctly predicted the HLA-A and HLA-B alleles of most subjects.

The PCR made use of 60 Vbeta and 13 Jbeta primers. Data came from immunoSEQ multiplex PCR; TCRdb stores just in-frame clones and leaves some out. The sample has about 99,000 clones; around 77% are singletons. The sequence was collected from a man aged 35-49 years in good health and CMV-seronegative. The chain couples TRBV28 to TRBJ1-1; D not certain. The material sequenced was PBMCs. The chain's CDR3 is CAIGGIGTEAFF. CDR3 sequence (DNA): TGTGCCATCGGCGGAATAGGCACTGAAGCTTTCTTT.